This entry concerns a single T cell receptor beta chain. Its antigen remains unidentified. Unique molecular identifiers were attached to individual cDNA molecules within the library. TCRdb called the RACE reads again in MiXCR, with one record for every CDR3 protein. The table has approximately 370,000 distinct CDR3 sequences, around 5.5% seen once. The sample originates from a study of human T cells and chemical hapten exposure. As for the study in general: Upper-back patches of 0.01% DPC were read at 6 days. Alopecia areata, totalis or universalis affected patients who were mostly female. Study-level findings and limits: No change in TCRs above 1 in 1000 frequency was produced by DPC sensitization.

Time point of the sample: pre-sensitization, week 0. Specified treatment: therapeutic diphenylcyclopropenone sensitization with weekly scalp DPC. This CDR3 is 18 amino acids long. Germline V CDR1 and CDR2: SGHAT, FQNNGV. The J segment lost 2 bases and the V segment lost 6 bases, leaving 18 bases of the junction unmatched. The sequenced sample was whole blood, obtained in connection with sensitization to the hapten diphenylcyclopropenone (DPC). V and J are TRBV11-2 and TRBJ2-5, with TRBD2 matching 7 bases. This receptor was taken from a woman under 30 with alopecia areata. Some clones in this sample may be carry-over from other donors' samples. The CDR3 here is CASRHGRGAGNKQETQYF. CDR3 DNA sequence: TGTGCCAGCAGACATGGAAGGGGAGCGGGGAATAAACAAGAGACCCAGTACTTC.